This paragraph covers one T cell receptor (beta chain) sequence. Its antigen is as yet unknown. Generated by immunoSEQ multiplex PCR, the TCRdb table keeps only in-frame clones and is missing some. The sample holds about 73,000 clones, 85% to 90% seen once. V gave up 0 bases and J gave up 0 bases, with 12 bases separating them. This CDR3 has 16 residues. Germline CDR1 reads MNHEY; CDR2 reads SMNVEV (reference sequence). These data come from a study of OX40 agonist ivuxolimab in advanced cancers. Study summary: Anti-PD-1, anti-PD-L1 or anti-CTLA-4 therapy given earlier was allowed, and roughly 40% had some. Three patients had partial responses: one hepatocellular carcinoma, two cutaneous melanoma.

General study points: Relative to CD4+ cells, CD8+ T cells on average had more expanded clones. Not determined was the antigen specificity of the expanded peripheral T cells.

The clonotype was recovered from an adult with an advanced solid tumor such as melanoma, head and neck, liver or kidney cancer. Sequences were derived from CD4+ or CD8+ T cells sorted from blood, sampled in a trial of the OX40 agonist ivuxolimab. The rearrangement links TRBV27 to TRBJ2-7, with D possibly TRBD2 on 6 matching bases. The CDR3 DNA sequence: TGTGCCAGCAGTTTATCTCCGGGACTCCACTCCTACGAGCAGTACTTC. Amino acid sequence: CASSLSPGLHSYEQYF.